This T cell receptor beta chain emerged from a study of blood T cell repertoires in COVID-19. The wider study: The origin of the acute and convalescent COVID-19 samples was the United States, Italy and Spain. PBMCs, B-cell-depleted T cells, or T cells provided the cDNA or gDNA that made up the material.

In the authors' methods: The assay estimated nucleated cells by amplifying reference gene primers. Repertoires were generated with immunoSEQ multiplex PCR, while TCRdb's copy carries only in-frame clones and drops some. Clone size and the V and J calls come from that table; the DNA yielded D and trimming. The sample contains some 260,000 clones, roughly 90% of which appear only once. The sequencing input was peripheral blood. This clonotype originated in a woman in her forties who had recovered from COVID-19.

CDR3 in DNA: TGTGCCAGCCGCAGCTCCGGGACAGGCGGCGACGAGCAGTACTTC. This gives the protein CASRSSGTGGDEQYF. The rearrangement links TRBV27 to TRBJ2-7; TRBD1 agrees at 8 bases. Per germline, CDR1 MNHEY and CDR2 SMNVEV (reference sequence). Trimming took 8 bases from V and 5 from J; bases not matched to a gene: 14. This CDR3 contains 15 residues.